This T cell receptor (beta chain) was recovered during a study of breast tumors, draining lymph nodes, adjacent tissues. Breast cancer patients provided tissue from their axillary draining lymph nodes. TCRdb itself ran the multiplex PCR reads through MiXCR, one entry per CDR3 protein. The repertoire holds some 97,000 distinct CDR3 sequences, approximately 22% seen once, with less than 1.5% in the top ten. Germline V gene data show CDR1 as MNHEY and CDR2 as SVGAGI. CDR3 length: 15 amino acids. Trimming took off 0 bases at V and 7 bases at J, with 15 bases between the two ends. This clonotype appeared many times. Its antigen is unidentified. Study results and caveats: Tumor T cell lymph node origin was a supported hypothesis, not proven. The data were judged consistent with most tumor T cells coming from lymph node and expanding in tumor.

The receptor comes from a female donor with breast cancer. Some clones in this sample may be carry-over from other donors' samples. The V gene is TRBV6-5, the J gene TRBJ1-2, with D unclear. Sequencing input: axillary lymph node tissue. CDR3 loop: CASSYSIVGLAGYTF. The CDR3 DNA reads TGTGCCAGCAGTTACTCGATTGTAGGGTTAGCTGGCTACACCTTC.